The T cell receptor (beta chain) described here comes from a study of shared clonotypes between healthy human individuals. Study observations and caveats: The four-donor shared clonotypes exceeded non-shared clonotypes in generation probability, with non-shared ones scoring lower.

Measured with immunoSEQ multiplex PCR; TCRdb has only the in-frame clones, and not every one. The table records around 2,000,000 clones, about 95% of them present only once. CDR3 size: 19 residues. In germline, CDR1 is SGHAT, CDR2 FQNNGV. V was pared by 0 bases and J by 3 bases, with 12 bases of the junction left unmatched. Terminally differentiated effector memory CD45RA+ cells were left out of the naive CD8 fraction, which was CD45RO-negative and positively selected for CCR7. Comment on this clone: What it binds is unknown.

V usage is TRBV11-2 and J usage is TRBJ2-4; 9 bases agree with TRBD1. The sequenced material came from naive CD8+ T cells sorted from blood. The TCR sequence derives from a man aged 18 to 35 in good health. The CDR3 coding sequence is TGTGCCAGCAGCTTAGATGGGCTACAGGGGGCCAAGGGCAAAAACATTCAGTACTTC. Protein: CASSLDGLQGAKGKNIQYF.